Below are 21 T cell receptor beta chains sequenced from a single sample in a study of graft-versus-host responses after intestinal transplantation. Time point denoted: postoperative day 105 after intestinal transplantation (dayNNNN = postoperative day). The table came from immunoSEQ multiplex PCR; TCRdb's copy has only in-frame clones and leaves some out. Altogether roughly 11,000 clones are present, approximately 90% being singletons, with the ten largest covering about 3.7%. Sequenced here: PBMCs, sampled 105 days after intestinal transplantation. These receptors were taken from a human patient who received an intestinal transplant, so some T cells may come from the graft donor.

The chain combines TRBV28 with TRBJ1-3; a weak D match, TRBD1 (6 bases). Looked up from germline, CDR1 is MDHEN and CDR2 is SYDVKM. Trimming left V 5 bases short and J 0 bases short, with 8 bases between. CDR3 length: 14 amino acids. As DNA, the CDR3 is TGTGCCAGCAGTCAGGGGTTCTCTGGAAACACCATATATTTT. Translating it yields CASSQGFSGNTIYF.

The rearrangement links TRBV5-6 to TRBJ2-7; the match to TRBD1 covers 7 bases. CDR1 and CDR2 from the germline V gene are SGHDT and YYEEEE. Trimming at V came to 3 bases and at J to 3 bases, leaving 6 bases not matched to a gene. The CDR3 extends over 14 amino acids. The DNA for the CDR3 is TGTGCCAGCAGCTGGGGACAGCCGCACTACGAGCAGTACTTC. Its protein is CASSWGQPHYEQYF.

This chain joins TRBV10-3 and TRBJ2-3; D might be TRBD1 (6 bases). V was shortened by 5 bases and J by 0 bases, with 9 bases between the two germline ends. This CDR3 has 14 amino acids. CDR1 is ENHRY, CDR2 SYGVKD, per germline. CDR3 in DNA: TGTGCCATCAGTTGGACAGCTAGCACAGATACGCAGTATTTT. Translated: CAISWTASTDTQYF.

V is TRBV4-1 and J is TRBJ2-2; the match to TRBD2 covers 7 bases. From germline, CDR1 is MGHRA and CDR2 YSYEKL. The CDR3 is 16 amino acids. The J segment lost 3 bases and the V segment lost 4 bases, leaving 8 bases of the junction unmatched. The CDR3 coding sequence is TGCGCCAGCAGCCCGCTTGGTGGGGGGGACACCGGGGAGCTGTTTTTT. Translation gives CASSPLGGGDTGELFF.

The rearrangement links TRBV6-5 to TRBJ2-7; 8 bases agree with TRBD1. CDR3 length: 14 amino acids. Germline CDR1 MNHEY, CDR2 SVGAGI. Trimming cost V 1 base and J 2 bases; bases outside gene matches: 1. The CDR3: CASSYLQGAYEQYF. The CDR3 DNA reads as TGTGCCAGCAGTTACTTACAGGGGGCCTACGAGCAGTACTTC.

A single count supports this clone. The CDR3 loop reads CASNKDTRLNTDTQYF. In DNA, the CDR3 is TGTGCCAGCAACAAGGACACTAGGTTGAACACAGATACGCAGTATTTT. V and J are TRBV9 and TRBJ2-3, with D perhaps being TRBD1 or TRBD2 (5 bases each). The CDR3 has 16 residues. V lost 6 bases, J lost 2 bases, and 19 bases lay in between. The germline gives CDR1 SGDLS, CDR2 YYNGEE.

The chain has TRBV15 and TRBJ2-7; D gene ambiguous. V lost 1 base and J lost 2, with 6 bases in between. CDR1 LNHNV and CDR2 YYDKDF come from the germline V gene (reference sequence). This CDR3 contains 13 residues. CDR3 nucleotides: TGTGCCACCAGCAGAGTCCCCGCCTACGAGCAGTACTTC. It is translated as CATSRVPAYEQYF.

This chain joins TRBV7-5 and TRBJ2-3; the table's TRBD1 call for D was not verified on the DNA. TRBV7-5 is flagged as a pseudogene. The CDR3 has 17 residues. In DNA form, the CDR3 reads TGTGTCAGAAGCGCCGACCAGGGACAGGAAGTCACAGATACGCAGTATTTT. Its protein is CVRSADQGQEVTDTQYF.

This clone was seen a few times. The chain uses TRBV5-1 and TRBJ1-3; D not certain. The CDR3 runs 13 residues. Germline V CDR1 and CDR2: SGHRS, YFSETQ. V was shortened by 1 base and J by 1 base, with 3 bases between the two germline ends. The chain's CDR3 is CASSLISGNTIYF. As DNA, the CDR3 is TGCGCCAGCAGCTTGATATCTGGAAACACCATATATTTT. Together with reference TRBV5-1 and TRBJ1-3, the CDR3 gives the full variable domain: KAGVTQTPRYLIKTRGQQVTLSCSPISGHRSVSWYQQTPGQGLQFLFEYFSETQRNKGNFPGRFSGRQFSNSRSEMNVSTLELGDSALYLCASSLISGNTIYFGEGSWLTVV.

V gene TRBV5-4 combines with J gene TRBJ2-7; TRBD1 matches at 8 bases. This CDR3 spans 15 amino acids. Trimming at V came to 0 bases and at J to 2 bases, leaving 4 bases not matched to a gene. Looked up from germline, CDR1 is SGHNT and CDR2 is YYREEE (reference sequence). In DNA form, the CDR3 reads TGTGCCAGCAGCTTGGGGGCAGGGGGCGCCTACGAGCAGTACTTC. Amino acid sequence: CASSLGAGGAYEQYF.

The V call is TRBV25-1, the J call TRBJ2-5, with D hard to call. This CDR3 has 12 residues. Germline V CDR1 and CDR2: MGHDK, SYGVNS. The V end was cut by 6 bases, the J end by 9 bases, with 14 bases between. The CDR3 sequence is CASRNSVGAQYF. CDR3 sequence (DNA): TGTGCCAGCAGGAACAGCGTTGGGGCCCAGTACTTC.

The chain couples TRBV28 to TRBJ2-7, with TRBD1 matching over 7 bases. The CDR3 consists of 17 residues. With 6 bases clipped from V and 2 bases from J, the junction kept 16 bases outside the gene matches. The germline V gene encodes CDR1 MDHEN and CDR2 SYDVKM. This CDR3 reads CASRFGPLVDRAYEQYF. CDR3 coding DNA: TGTGCCAGCAGGTTTGGCCCCTTGGTCGACAGGGCCTACGAGCAGTACTTC.

The DNA for the CDR3 is TGTGCCAGCAGTGACAGTAATCAGCCCCAGCATTTT. It yields the protein CASSDSNQPQHF. The chain carries TRBV28 and TRBJ1-5, with D possibly TRBD1 on 5 matching bases. CDR1 is MDHEN and CDR2 is SYDVKM in the germline V gene. The CDR3 extends over 12 amino acids. Deletions cut 5 bases from V and 4 bases from J, with 6 bases between.

The sample holds a few counts of this clone. The chain links TRBV7-3 to TRBJ2-1; a possible D gene is TRBD2 (5 bases). CDR1 and CDR2 (germline): SGHTA, FQGTGA. The germline V and J ends were trimmed by 5 bases and 2 bases, with 7 bases remaining between them. This CDR3 spans 13 amino acids. The CDR3 loop reads CASSLGTYNEQFF. The CDR3 region has the DNA TGTGCCAGCAGCCTCGGGACCTACAATGAGCAGTTCTTC.

The J gene is TRBJ2-1, the V gene TRBV27, with D uncertain. Germline V gene data show CDR1 as MNHEY and CDR2 as SMNVEV (reference sequence). Trimming took 3 bases from V and 6 from J, leaving 9 bases between them. This CDR3 comprises 13 residues. The CDR3 loop reads CASSLAGRNEQFF. CDR3 DNA sequence: TGTGCCAGCAGTTTGGCCGGACGCAATGAGCAGTTCTTC.

The chain recombines TRBV11-2 with TRBJ2-5, with 9 bases lining up with TRBD1. J gave up 9 bases and V 3 bases, and 17 bases lay outside the gene matches. The CDR3 loop spans 17 amino acids. CDR1 and CDR2 (germline): SGHAT, FQNNGV. CDR3 nucleotide sequence: TGTGCCAGCAGCTTGAGTTTATGGGGACAGGGTTTATCGGCCCAGTACTTC. It encodes CASSLSLWGQGLSAQYF. Filled out from reference TRBV11-2 and TRBJ2-5, the complete variable domain reads EAGVAQSPRYKIIEKRQSVAFWCNPISGHATLYWYQQILGQGPKLLIQFQNNGVVDDSQLPKDRFSAERLKGVDSTLKIQPAKLEDSAVYLCASSLSLWGQGLSAQYFGPGTRLLVL.

In the case of this clone: A read error may produce the germline difference seen at one junction end. The same CDR3 arises from other DNA sequences in this sample as well. V is TRBV6-5 and J is TRBJ2-6, with D possibly being TRBD1 or TRBD2 (5 bases each). The V gene's germline CDR1 is MNHEY and CDR2 SVGAGI. The CDR3 is 15 residues long. The CDR3 loop reads CASSYSETGANVLTF. CDR3 bases: TGTGCCAGCAGTTACTCAGAGACCGGGGCCAACGTCCTGACCTTC.

The chain employs TRBV7-9 and TRBJ1-5, with D maybe TRBD1 (5 bases). Looked up from germline, CDR1 is SEHNR and CDR2 is FQNEAQ (reference sequence). Trimming left V 6 bases short and J 0 bases short, with 9 bases between. This CDR3 has 14 residues. The CDR3 DNA reads as TGTGCCAGCAGTCAAGGGGTTAGCAATCAGCCCCAGCATTTT. It specifies CASSQGVSNQPQHF. Full variable domain (outside the CDR3, taken from reference TRBV7-9 and TRBJ1-5): DTGVSQNPRHKITKRGQNVTFRCDPISEHNRLYWYRQTLGQGPEFLTYFQNEAQLEKSRLLSDRFSAERPKGSFSTLEIQRTEQGDSAMYLCASSQGVSNQPQHFGDGTRLSIL.

The chain recombines TRBV4-1 with TRBJ2-7; D remains ambiguous. CDR1 MGHRA and CDR2 YSYEKL come from the germline V gene. This CDR3 region has 13 residues. V lost 1 base and J 1 base, leaving 5 bases between the germline ends. CDR3 residues: CASSQVSSYEQYF. The CDR3 bases are TGCGCCAGCAGCCAAGTGTCTTCCTACGAGCAGTACTTC.

The genes are TRBV11-2 and TRBJ2-1; perhaps D is TRBD1 or TRBD2 (5 bases each). The germline V gene has CDR1 SGHAT and CDR2 FQNNGV. The CDR3 consists of 13 residues. Trimming took 5 bases from V and 4 from J, leaving 9 bases between them. The CDR3 region is CASSGGRYNEQFF. The CDR3 nucleotides read TGTGCCAGCAGCGGGGGACGGTACAATGAGCAGTTCTTC.

J is TRBJ2-1 and V is TRBV6-5, with D perhaps TRBD1 or TRBD2 (5 bases each). This CDR3 has 15 residues. CDR1 and CDR2 from the germline V gene are MNHEY and SVGAGI. V lost 0 bases, J lost 3 bases, and 9 bases lay in between. The CDR3 protein is CASSYSWDGYNEQFF. The CDR3 nucleotides are TGTGCCAGCAGTTACTCGTGGGACGGCTACAATGAGCAGTTCTTC.